This T cell receptor (beta chain) was documented in a study of CXCR3-negative and CXCR3-positive naive CD8 T cells. Points from the study as a whole: Greater hydrophobicity was found in TRB CDR3s of CXCR3-positive naive cells than of CXCR3-negative naive cells. Unlike memory cells, which differed, naive CXCR3-negative and CXCR3-positive cells had similar TRBV-TRBJ usage. In both naive subsets diversity was comparably high, whereas memory CD8+ cells showed much lower diversity.

All CD8+ T cell subsets were sorted in triplicate at 300,000 cells each. Naive CD8+ T lymphocytes were specified as CD45RO-CCR7+CD27+CD95-. 5' RACE with UMI labels generated the TRB cDNA libraries. TCRdb reprocessed the 5' RACE reads and reports one entry per CDR3 protein, with no DNA. The ten most abundant clones cover 0.59% of a sample with under 150,000 distinct CDR3 sequences. Germline CDR1 and CDR2: DFQATT and SNEGSKA (reference sequence). This CDR3 is 16 amino acids long. A word on this clonotype: The antigen remains unidentified.

The origin of this receptor is a human donor in good health. Some clones in this sample may be carry-over from other donors' samples. Sequenced sample: naive CXCR3+ CD8+ T cells from blood. Documented subset: CD45RO-CCR7+CD27+CD95- naive CD8+ T cells expressing CXCR3 (TNR3+). This chain joins TRBV20-1 and TRBJ2-1; TCRdb selects TRBD1, and the lack of DNA leaves this call unchecked. The CDR3 reads CSALGAPRVRGNEQFF.